The sample holds a few counts of the clone carrying this TCR beta chain. Its antigen is unknown. Only in-frame clones appear in the TCRdb table, and some are missing; sequencing was by immunoSEQ multiplex PCR. Seen here are a few hundred thousand clones, 90% observed once, and the top ten hold over 5%. This record belongs to a study of Ad26.COV2.S vaccination and SARS-CoV-2 variants. The germline V and J ends were trimmed by 4 bases and 2 bases, with 14 bases remaining between them. In germline, CDR1 is GTSNPN, CDR2 SVGIG (reference sequence). The CDR3 is 14 residues long. As for treatment: roughly 19 received Ad26.COV2.S at low or high dose, single or two shots; five or six received placebo; per-sample allocation not given. Collection of the samples took place on day 63 after the first injection of vaccine or placebo. Study results and limitations: Participants given vaccine showed non-spike TCR breadth similar to that of placebo recipients.

This specimen consisted of peripheral blood, obtained in a trial of Ad26.COV2.S vaccine versus placebo. V gene TRBV30 combines with J gene TRBJ1-2, with D tentatively TRBD1 (5 bases). This TCR came from a person between 18 and 60 years old who received the Ad26.COV2.S COVID-19 vaccine or a placebo. CDR3 in amino acids: CAWTRPGHNYGYTF. The CDR3 DNA is TGTGCCTGGACTCGACCCGGACACAACTATGGCTACACCTTC.